This note documents a single T cell receptor (beta chain) sequence. Its antigen is not yet known. Nothing much larger sits one base from this clone, and base qualities are not available. These data belong to a study of blood T cell repertoires in COVID-19 (dated by TCRdb to 2018 to 2020). The study in broad terms: Samples covering the acute and convalescent phases of COVID-19 were provided by collaborators in the United States, Italy and Spain. Samples came from the ongoing ImmuneRACE study (first 160 participants) plus 1,254 subjects from 6 global collaborators. The repertoires were released in a freely available public database meant as a resource for research on the immune response to SARS-CoV-2. Nearly every sample came with metadata listing a de-identified subject ID, COVID-19 status, age in years and sex. The prospective study material was composed of cDNA or gDNA derived from T cells, B-cell-depleted T cells, or PBMCs. Where HLA class I and class II types were available, the types were taken from metadata supplied by the sample provider, not from assay-based typing. The dataset comprised deeply sampled blood TCRbeta repertoires from subjects exposed to, actively infected with, or recovered from COVID-19. Study-wide conclusions, independent of this receptor: Clinical and demographic metadata were provided uncurated, with the amount varying by source and participant.

The CDR3 contains 12 residues, cysteine and phenylalanine counted. The CDR3 DNA has 36 bases and is translated from base 1. Via the germline V gene, CDR1 is MNHNS and CDR2 SASEGT. Cut back by 3 bases and 5 bases, the V and J ends lie 7 bases apart. Collaborating institutions collected whole blood in K2EDTA tubes following their own protocols. For TCRbeta analysis, collaborators shipped samples as frozen whole blood, isolated PBMCs, or DNA extracted from either of those sample types. The immunoSEQ Assay, a bias-controlled multiplex PCR, was used to amplify TCRbeta CDR3 regions from genomic DNA. Regarding the original processing steps: Within the assay, amplification of reference gene primers was used to estimate how many nucleated cells each sample contained. Sequence reads were collapsed and filtered to measure the absolute abundance of every unique TCRbeta CDR3 rearrangement. For each sample, productive Simpson clonality was calculated by taking the square root of Simpson's diversity index across productive rearrangements. As stored in TCRdb, this immuneACCESS dataset retains in-frame rearrangements with V and J assigned. A fraction of the clones does not appear; measured against another copy, unresolved V genes explain less than half of the discrepancy, and the remainder lacks a known reason. The D gene and trimming were derived from the DNA, and the V and J assignments and clone size from that table. This sample lists approximately 75,000 clones; 74% were detected once. The ten largest account for just over 2.5% of the sample.

Input material: peripheral blood. This clonotype was sampled from a human donor with acute or convalescent COVID-19. The donor label of this sample is uncertain. Rearrangement joined TRBV6-1 to TRBJ1-2; the D gene assignment is ambiguous. CDR3 loop: CASSDTRYGYTF. In nucleotides, the sequence is TGTGCCAGCAGTGATACGCGTTATGGCTACACCTTC.